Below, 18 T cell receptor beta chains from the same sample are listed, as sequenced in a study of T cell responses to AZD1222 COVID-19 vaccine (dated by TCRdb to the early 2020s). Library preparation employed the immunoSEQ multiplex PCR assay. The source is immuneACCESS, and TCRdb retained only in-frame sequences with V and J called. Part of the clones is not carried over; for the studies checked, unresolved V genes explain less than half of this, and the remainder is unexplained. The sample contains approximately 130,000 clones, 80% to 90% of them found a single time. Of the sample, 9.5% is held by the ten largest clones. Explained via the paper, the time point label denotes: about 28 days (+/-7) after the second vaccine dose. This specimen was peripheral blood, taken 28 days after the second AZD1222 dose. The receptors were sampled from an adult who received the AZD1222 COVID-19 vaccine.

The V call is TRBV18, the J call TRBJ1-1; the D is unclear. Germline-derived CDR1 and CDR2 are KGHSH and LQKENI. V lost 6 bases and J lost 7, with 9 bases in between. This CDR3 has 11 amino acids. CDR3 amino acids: CASSGRVEAFF. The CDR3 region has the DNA TGTGCCAGCTCCGGACGGGTTGAAGCTTTCTTT.

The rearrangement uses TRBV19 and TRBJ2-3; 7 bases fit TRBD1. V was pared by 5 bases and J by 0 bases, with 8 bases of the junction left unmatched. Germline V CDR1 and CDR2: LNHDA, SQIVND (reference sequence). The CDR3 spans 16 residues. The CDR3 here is CASSYRDRTSTDTQYF. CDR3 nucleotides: TGTGCCAGTAGTTACCGGGACAGAACCAGCACAGATACGCAGTATTTT.

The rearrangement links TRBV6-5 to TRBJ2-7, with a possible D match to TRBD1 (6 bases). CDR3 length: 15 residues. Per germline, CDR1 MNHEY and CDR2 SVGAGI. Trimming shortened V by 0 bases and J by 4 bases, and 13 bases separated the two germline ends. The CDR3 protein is CASSYSPQGSYEQYF. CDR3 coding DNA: TGTGCCAGCAGTTACTCACCCCAGGGGAGTTACGAGCAGTACTTC.

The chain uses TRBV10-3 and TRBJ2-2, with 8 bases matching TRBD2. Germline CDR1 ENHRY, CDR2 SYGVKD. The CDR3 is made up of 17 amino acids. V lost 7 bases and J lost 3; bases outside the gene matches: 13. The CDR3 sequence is CAIKGGSGISDTGELFF. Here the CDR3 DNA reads TGTGCCATCAAAGGGGGTAGCGGGATAAGCGACACCGGGGAGCTGTTTTTT.

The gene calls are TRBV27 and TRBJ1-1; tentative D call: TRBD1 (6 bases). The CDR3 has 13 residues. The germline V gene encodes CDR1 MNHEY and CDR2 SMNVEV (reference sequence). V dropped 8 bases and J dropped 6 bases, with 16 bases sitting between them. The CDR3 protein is CASGDTLGAEAFF. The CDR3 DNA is TGTGCCAGCGGGGACACGCTAGGGGCTGAAGCTTTCTTT.

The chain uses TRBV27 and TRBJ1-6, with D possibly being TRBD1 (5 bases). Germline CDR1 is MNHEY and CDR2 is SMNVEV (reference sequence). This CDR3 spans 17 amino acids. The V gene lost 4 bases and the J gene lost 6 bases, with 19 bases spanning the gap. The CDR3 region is CASSSLKDSYSNSPLHF. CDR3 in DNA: TGTGCCAGCAGTTCGCTAAAAGACAGCTACTCTAATTCACCCCTCCACTTT.

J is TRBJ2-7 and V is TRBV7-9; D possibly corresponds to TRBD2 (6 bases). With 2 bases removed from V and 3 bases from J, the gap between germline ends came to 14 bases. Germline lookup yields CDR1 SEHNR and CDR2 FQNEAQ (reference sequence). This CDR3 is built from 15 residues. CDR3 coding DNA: TGTGCCAGCAGCTTATCCGGGGGACGGAACTACGAGCAGTACTTC. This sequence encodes CASSLSGGRNYEQYF.

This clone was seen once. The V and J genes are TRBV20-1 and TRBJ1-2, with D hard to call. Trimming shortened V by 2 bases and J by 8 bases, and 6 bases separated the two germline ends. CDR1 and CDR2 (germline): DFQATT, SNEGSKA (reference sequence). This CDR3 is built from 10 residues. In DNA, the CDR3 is TGCAGTGCTAGACTGGGCGGCTACACCTTC. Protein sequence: CSARLGGYTF.

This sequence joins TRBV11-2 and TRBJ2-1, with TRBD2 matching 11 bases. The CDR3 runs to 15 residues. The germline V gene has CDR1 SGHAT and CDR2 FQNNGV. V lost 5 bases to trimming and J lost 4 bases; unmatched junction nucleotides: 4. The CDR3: CASSAGLAAYNEQFF. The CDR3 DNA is TGTGCCAGCAGCGCGGGACTAGCGGCATACAATGAGCAGTTCTTC.

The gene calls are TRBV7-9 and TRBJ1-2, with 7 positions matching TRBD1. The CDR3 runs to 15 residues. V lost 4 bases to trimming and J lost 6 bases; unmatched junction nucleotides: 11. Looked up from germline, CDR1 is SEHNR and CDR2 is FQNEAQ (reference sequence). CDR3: CASSSRQGLSHGYTF. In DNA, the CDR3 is TGTGCCAGCAGCTCCAGACAGGGCTTGTCTCATGGCTACACCTTC.

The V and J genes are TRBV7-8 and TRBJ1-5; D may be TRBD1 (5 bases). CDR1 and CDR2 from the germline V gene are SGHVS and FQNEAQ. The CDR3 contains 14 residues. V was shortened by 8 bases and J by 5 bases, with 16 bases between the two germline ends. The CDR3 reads CASSRARGDQPQHF. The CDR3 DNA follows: TGTGCCAGCTCCAGGGCAAGGGGTGATCAGCCCCAGCATTTT.

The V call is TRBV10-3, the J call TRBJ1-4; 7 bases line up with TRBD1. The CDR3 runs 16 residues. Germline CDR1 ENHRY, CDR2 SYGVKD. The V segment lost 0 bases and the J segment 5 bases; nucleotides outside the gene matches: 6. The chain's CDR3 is CAISESKGAENEKLFF. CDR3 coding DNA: TGTGCCATCAGTGAGTCGAAGGGGGCCGAGAATGAAAAACTGTTTTTT.

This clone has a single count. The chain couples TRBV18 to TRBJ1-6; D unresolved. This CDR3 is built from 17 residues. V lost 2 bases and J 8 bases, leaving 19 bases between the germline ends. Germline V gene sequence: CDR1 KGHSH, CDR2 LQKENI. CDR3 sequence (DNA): TGTGCCAGCTCACCAGTCCCTTTAAGTGGGGAGTATTCACCCCTCCACTTT. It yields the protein CASSPVPLSGEYSPLHF.

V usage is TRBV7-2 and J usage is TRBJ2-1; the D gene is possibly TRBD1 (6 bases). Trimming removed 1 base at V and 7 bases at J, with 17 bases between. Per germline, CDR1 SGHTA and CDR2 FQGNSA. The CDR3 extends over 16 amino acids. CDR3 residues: CASSLVGGKVGNEQFF. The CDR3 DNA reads TGTGCCAGCAGCTTAGTAGGGGGAAAGGTTGGGAATGAGCAGTTCTTC.

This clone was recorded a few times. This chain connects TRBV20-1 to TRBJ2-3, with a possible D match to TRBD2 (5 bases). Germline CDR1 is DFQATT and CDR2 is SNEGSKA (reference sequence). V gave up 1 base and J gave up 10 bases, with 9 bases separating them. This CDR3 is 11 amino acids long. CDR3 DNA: TGCAGTGCTAGAGCGGGGAGTTCGCAGTATTTT. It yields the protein CSARAGSSQYF.

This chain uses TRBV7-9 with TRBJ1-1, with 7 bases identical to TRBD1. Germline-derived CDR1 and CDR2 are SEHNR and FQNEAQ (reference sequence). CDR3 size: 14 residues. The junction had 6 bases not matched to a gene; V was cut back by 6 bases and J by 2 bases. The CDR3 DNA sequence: TGTGCCAGCAGATCCGGGACAGCCAACACTGAAGCTTTCTTT. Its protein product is CASRSGTANTEAFF. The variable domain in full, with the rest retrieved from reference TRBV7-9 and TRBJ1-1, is DTGVSQNPRHKITKRGQNVTFRCDPISEHNRLYWYRQTLGQGPEFLTYFQNEAQLEKSRLLSDRFSAERPKGSFSTLEIQRTEQGDSAMYLCASRSGTANTEAFFGQGTRLTVV.

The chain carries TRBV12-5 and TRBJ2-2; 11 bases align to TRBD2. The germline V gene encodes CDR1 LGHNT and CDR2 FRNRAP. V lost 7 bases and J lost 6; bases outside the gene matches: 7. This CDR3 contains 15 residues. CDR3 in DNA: TGTGCTAGTGCCGCGACTAGCGGGATCCCCGGGGAGCTGTTTTTT. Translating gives CASAATSGIPGELFF.

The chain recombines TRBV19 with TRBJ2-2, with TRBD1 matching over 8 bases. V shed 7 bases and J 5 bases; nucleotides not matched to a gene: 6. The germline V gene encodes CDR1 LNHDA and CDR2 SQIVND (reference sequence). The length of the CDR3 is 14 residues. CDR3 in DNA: TGTGCCAGTAACCAGGGGGCGCGAACCGGGGAGCTGTTTTTT. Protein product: CASNQGARTGELFF.